This T cell receptor (beta chain) is from a study of molecular identifiers for immune sequencing clone quantification. This clonotype was seen at least ten times. The length of the CDR3 is 15 residues. The germline V gene encodes CDR1 DFQATT and CDR2 SNEGSKA (reference sequence). Unmatched junction bases numbered 9, after V lost 7 bases and J lost 0 bases. MiXCR was run by TCRdb on the PCR reads, yielding one entry per CDR3 protein. Of about 640,000 distinct CDR3 sequences in the sample, roughly 21% were seen once. This receptor was identified in a human donor in good health. Some libraries in this study had Jurkat cell RNA spiked in. The V and J genes are TRBV20-1 and TRBJ2-1, with TRBD2 matching 7 bases. What was sequenced was naive CD8+ T cells from blood, with Jurkat cell RNA spiked in. Subset defined: FACS-sorted CD8+CD4-CCR7+CD45RA+ naive T cells. DNA of the CDR3: TGCAGTGGGGCGGGGGTGGATAGCTCCTACAATGAGCAGTTCTTC. Translation: CSGAGVDSSYNEQFF.